Shown below are 8 T cell receptor beta chains from a single sample sequenced in a study of blood T cell repertoires in COVID-19. Profiling relied on immunoSEQ multiplex PCR, and the TCRdb table lists in-frame clones only, not all of them. The profile shows a few hundred thousand clones, less than 90% of them singletons. The sequencing sample was made of PBMCs or T cells enriched from blood (not recorded which). The source of these receptors is a woman aged 45-65 years who had recovered from COVID-19.

This clone has more than one count but fewer than ten. V usage is TRBV19 and J usage is TRBJ1-6, with D maybe TRBD1 (5 bases). From germline, CDR1 is LNHDA and CDR2 SQIVND (reference sequence). The ends were cut back, 8 bases at V and 6 bases at J, with 11 bases in the middle. The CDR3 length is 13 residues. This CDR3 is CASSAGVNSPLHF. CDR3 nucleotide sequence: TGTGCCAGTTCGGCGGGGGTTAATTCACCCCTCCACTTT.

The chain recombines TRBV18 with TRBJ2-7; TRBD2 matches at 10 bases. CDR1 KGHSH and CDR2 LQKENI come from the germline V gene. Germline trimming cut 2 bases from V and 5 bases from J; bases unmatched to any gene: 0. The CDR3 contains 13 residues. The CDR3 sequence is CASSPGTSDEQYF. CDR3 nucleotide sequence: TGTGCCAGCTCACCAGGGACTAGCGACGAGCAGTACTTC.

V gene TRBV19 combines with J gene TRBJ1-4; D call uncertain. Germline V CDR1 and CDR2: LNHDA, SQIVND (reference sequence). The V gene lost 3 bases and the J gene lost 0 bases, with 5 bases spanning the gap. CDR3 length: 14 amino acids. The CDR3 DNA reads as TGTGCCAGTAGTATTCAAACAACTAATGAAAAACTGTTTTTT. Translation: CASSIQTTNEKLFF.

V gene TRBV15 combines with J gene TRBJ2-7, with a tentative D call TRBD1 (5 bases). The length of the CDR3 is 17 residues. Trimming left V 4 bases short and J 5 bases short, with 24 bases between. Germline V gives CDR1 LNHNV, CDR2 YYDKDF (reference sequence). The CDR3 sequence: CATSTPPPLRGRDEQYF. The CDR3 DNA reads TGTGCCACCAGCACTCCCCCACCCCTAAGGGGCAGGGACGAGCAGTACTTC.

This chain connects TRBV19 to TRBJ1-1; no firm D call. Trimming cost V 5 bases and J 4 bases, with 14 bases left between them. Germline V gene sequence: CDR1 LNHDA, CDR2 SQIVND (reference sequence). The CDR3 has 14 amino acids. The CDR3 here is CASSAGKFRTEAFF. In DNA, the CDR3 is TGTGCCAGTAGTGCGGGGAAGTTTCGCACTGAAGCTTTCTTT.

The rearrangement joins TRBV11-2 to TRBJ2-1; the match to TRBD1 covers 7 bases. The germline V gene has CDR1 SGHAT and CDR2 FQNNGV. The CDR3 totals 18 residues. J lost 2 bases, V lost 1 base, and 11 bases had no gene match. CDR3: CASSLGMDRPFPYNEQFF. The CDR3 DNA follows: TGTGCCAGCAGCTTAGGGATGGACAGGCCCTTTCCCTACAATGAGCAGTTCTTC.

The gene calls are TRBV10-3 and TRBJ2-3; 11 nucleotides agree with TRBD2. V shed 7 bases, J shed 2 bases, and the junction held 8 bases outside the gene matches. The CDR3 contains 16 residues. Looked up from germline, CDR1 is ENHRY and CDR2 is SYGVKD. As DNA, the CDR3 is TGTGCCATCAAGACCGGGACTAGCGGCCTCACAGATACGCAGTATTTT. It yields the protein CAIKTGTSGLTDTQYF.

The chain links TRBV7-3 to TRBJ2-1; 9 nucleotides align to TRBD1. The junction had 8 bases not matched to a gene; V was cut back by 5 bases and J by 6 bases. This CDR3 contains 15 residues. Germline CDR1 and CDR2: SGHTA and FQGTGA. DNA for the CDR3: TGTGCCAGCAGCCCCATTTGGGGACAGGGCAATGAGCAGTTCTTC. Its translation is CASSPIWGQGNEQFF.